The 12 T cell receptor beta chains below were found in one sample sequenced in a study of blood T cell repertoires in COVID-19 (dated by TCRdb to the early 2020s). Library preparation was by the immunoSEQ multiplex PCR assay. TCRdb re-hosts the immuneACCESS table, in-frame sequences only. Its copies lack some clones; in the studies checked, an unresolved V gene accounts for under half of them, and the cause for the rest is not known. The sample profile shows about 160,000 clones; under 95% of them were found once. 2% to 3% of the sample goes to the ten largest clones. Source material: peripheral blood. These receptors all come from a man between 18 and 29 years old with acute or convalescent COVID-19.

For this clone: The junction differs from germline at one of its ends, possibly a read error. The V gene is TRBV6-1, the J gene TRBJ2-1, with TRBD2 identical over 8 bases. Looked up from germline, CDR1 is MNHNS and CDR2 is SASEGT. CDR3 size: 15 residues. For the CDR3, the DNA is TGTGCCAGCAGTCAAGCGGGAGTGGATTACAATGAGCAGTTCTTC. Its protein product is CASSQAGVDYNEQFF.

The rearrangement links TRBV25-1 to TRBJ1-1, with D hard to call. The CDR3 is 11 residues long. Germline V gene lookup returns CDR1 MGHDK and CDR2 SYGVNS. The V and J ends lost 7 bases and 4 bases respectively, with 7 bases between them. The CDR3 DNA reads as TGTGCCAGCATCGGTAGCACTGAAGCTTTCTTT. Residues: CASIGSTEAFF. The full variable domain, in which reference TRBV25-1 and TRBJ1-1 provide the parts outside the CDR3, is EADIYQTPRYLVIGTGKKITLECSQTMGHDKMYWYQQDPGMELHLIHYSYGVNSTEKGDLSSESTVSRIRTEHFPLTLESARPSHTSQYLCASIGSTEAFFGQGTRLTVV.

The V call is TRBV5-6, the J call TRBJ2-7, with D tentatively TRBD2 (6 bases). CDR3 length: 15 residues. V lost 1 base and J 3 bases, leaving 14 bases between the germline ends. Germline CDR1 and CDR2: SGHDT and YYEEEE. The CDR3 reads CASSLPGELLYEQYF. The CDR3 DNA follows: TGTGCCAGCAGCTTGCCGGGGGAGCTCCTCTACGAGCAGTACTTC.

Here the CDR3 reads CASTAGQANSPLHF. For the CDR3, the DNA is TGTGCCAGCACTGCTGGACAGGCGAATTCACCCCTCCACTTT. The rearrangement links TRBV2 to TRBJ1-6; TRBD1 agrees at 7 bases. After removal of 7 bases from V and 7 bases from J, the junction contained 7 bases not matched to a gene. From germline, CDR1 is SNHLY and CDR2 FYNNEI. There are 14 residues in the CDR3.

The chain uses TRBV7-9 and TRBJ2-6, with D possibly matching TRBD2 (6 bases). The CDR3 covers 18 residues. The V end was cut by 5 bases, the J end by 0 bases, with 17 bases between. CDR1 is SEHNR and CDR2 is FQNEAQ in the germline V gene (reference sequence). CDR3 sequence reads: CASSVMRGRGSGANVLTF. The CDR3 DNA follows: TGTGCCAGCAGCGTAATGCGGGGAAGGGGCTCTGGGGCCAACGTCCTGACTTTC.

The chain recombines TRBV19 with TRBJ1-5; TRBD1 aligns across 9 bases. Germline CDR1 is LNHDA and CDR2 is SQIVND (reference sequence). Trimming cost V 0 bases and J 4 bases; bases outside gene matches: 4. This CDR3 is built from 16 residues. The CDR3 region has the DNA TGTGCCAGTAGTATAGAGGGCGGACAGGGGAATCAGCCCCAGCATTTT. This codes for CASSIEGGQGNQPQHF.

This rearrangement joins TRBV5-1 to TRBJ1-5, with TRBD1 as a possible D gene (6 bases). CDR1 is SGHRS and CDR2 is YFSETQ in the germline V gene. CDR3 length: 15 amino acids. Trimming pared 0 bases from V and 5 bases from J, leaving 12 bases between. CDR3 protein: CASSLAGPGDQPQHF. The CDR3 nucleotides are TGCGCCAGCAGCTTGGCGGGGCCAGGGGATCAGCCCCAGCATTTT.

In nucleotides, the CDR3 is TGTGCCAGCAGCCAGAACCGGGACCGGGGGTTAGAGACCCAGTACTTC. Protein sequence: CASSQNRDRGLETQYF. The V and J genes are TRBV3-1 (or the pseudogene TRBV3-2) and TRBJ2-5; D possibly corresponds to TRBD2 (6 bases). The CDR3 runs to 16 residues. Germline V CDR1 and CDR2: LGHDT, YNNKEL (reference sequence). Trimming left V 3 bases short and J 4 bases short, with 18 bases between.

The chain recombines TRBV6-5 with TRBJ1-2; D remains unclear. The V and J ends lost 5 bases and 7 bases respectively, with 8 bases between them. Germline V lookup: CDR1 MNHEY, CDR2 SVGAGI. The CDR3 length is 11 residues. CDR3 protein: CASSSAFGYTF. The CDR3 DNA reads TGTGCCAGCAGTAGCGCGTTTGGCTACACCTTC.

V is TRBV6-6 and J is TRBJ2-7, with TRBD2 matching 12 bases. The length of the CDR3 is 16 residues. CDR1 is MNHNY, CDR2 SVGAGI, per germline (reference sequence). With 2 bases clipped from V and 0 bases from J, the junction kept 2 bases outside the gene matches. CDR3 sequence: CASSYTSGGPSYEQYF. CDR3 nucleotides: TGTGCCAGCAGTTACACTAGCGGGGGGCCCTCCTACGAGCAGTACTTC.

This clone is a singleton in its sample. The chain recombines TRBV10-3 with TRBJ2-1; TRBD2 agrees at 8 bases. CDR3 size: 15 residues. J lost 6 bases, V lost 3 bases, and 7 bases had no gene match. CDR1 ENHRY and CDR2 SYGVKD come from the germline V gene. DNA of the CDR3: TGTGCCATCAGTGAAAGGGGACTAGTTCCCAATGAGCAGTTCTTC. Protein product: CAISERGLVPNEQFF.

CDR3 residues: CASSNGQGGVNTEAFF. The CDR3 bases are TGCGCCAGCAGCAACGGACAGGGAGGGGTGAACACTGAAGCTTTCTTT. The rearrangement uses TRBV5-1 and TRBJ1-1; 8 positions agree with TRBD1. CDR1 SGHRS and CDR2 YFSETQ come from the germline V gene. Losses at the gene ends were 4 bases for V and 0 bases for J; bases not matched to a gene: 8. This CDR3 is built from 16 residues.